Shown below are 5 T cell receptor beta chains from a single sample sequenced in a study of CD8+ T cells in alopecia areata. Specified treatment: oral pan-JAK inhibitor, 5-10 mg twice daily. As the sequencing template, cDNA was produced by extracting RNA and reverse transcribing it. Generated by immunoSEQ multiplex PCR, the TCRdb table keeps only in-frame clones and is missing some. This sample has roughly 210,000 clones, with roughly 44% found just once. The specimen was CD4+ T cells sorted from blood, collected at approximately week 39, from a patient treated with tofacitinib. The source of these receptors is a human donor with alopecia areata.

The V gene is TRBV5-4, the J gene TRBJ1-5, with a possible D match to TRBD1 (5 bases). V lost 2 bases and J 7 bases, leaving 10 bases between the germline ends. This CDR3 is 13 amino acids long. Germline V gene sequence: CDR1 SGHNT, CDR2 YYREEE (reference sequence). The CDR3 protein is CASSLLGEQPQHF. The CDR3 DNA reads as TGTGCCAGCAGCTTACTAGGGGAACAGCCCCAGCATTTT.

CDR3 DNA: TGTGCCTGGAAAGTGAAAGGGGGGATAGTCACAGATACGCAGTATTTT. Translating it yields CAWKVKGGIVTDTQYF. The gene calls are TRBV30 and TRBJ2-3; D tentatively reads TRBD1 or TRBD2 (6 bases each). This CDR3 has 16 residues. Germline V lookup: CDR1 GTSNPN, CDR2 SVGIG (reference sequence). Trimming took 4 bases from V and 2 from J, leaving 19 bases between them.

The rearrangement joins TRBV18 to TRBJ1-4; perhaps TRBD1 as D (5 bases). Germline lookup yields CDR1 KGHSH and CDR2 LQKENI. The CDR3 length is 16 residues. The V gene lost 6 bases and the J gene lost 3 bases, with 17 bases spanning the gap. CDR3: CASSVVTGLPNEKLFF. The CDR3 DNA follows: TGTGCCAGCTCTGTGGTAACGGGGCTTCCTAATGAAAAACTGTTTTTT.

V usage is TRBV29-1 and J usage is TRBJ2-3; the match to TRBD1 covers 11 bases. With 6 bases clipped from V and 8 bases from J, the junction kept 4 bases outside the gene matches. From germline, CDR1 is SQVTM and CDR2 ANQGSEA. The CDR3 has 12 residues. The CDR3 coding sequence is TGCAGCGTAGGACAGGGGGCGAGTACGCAGTATTTT. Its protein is CSVGQGASTQYF.

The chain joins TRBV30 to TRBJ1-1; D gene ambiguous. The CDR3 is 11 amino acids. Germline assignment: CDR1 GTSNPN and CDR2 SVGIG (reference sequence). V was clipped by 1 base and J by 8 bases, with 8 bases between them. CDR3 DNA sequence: TGTGCCTGGAGTGCTTTTGAAGAAGCTTTCTTT. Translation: CAWSAFEEAFF.